Shown below are 27 T cell receptor beta chains from a single sample sequenced in a study of blood T cell repertoires in COVID-19. Sequencing was performed with immunoSEQ multiplex PCR; in TCRdb, only in-frame clones are kept and a portion is missing. The sample yields about 140,000 clones, around 88% seen once. Sequencing input: peripheral blood. Receptors originate from a human donor in a cohort sampled during active COVID-19.

In its sample, this clone was seen a few times. The J gene is TRBJ1-1, the V gene TRBV5-5, with a weak D call TRBD1 (6 bases). The germline V and J ends were trimmed by 5 bases and 4 bases, with 12 bases remaining between them. Germline CDR1 SGHKS, CDR2 YYEKEE (reference sequence). The CDR3 length is 13 residues. CDR3 region: CASRYTGSTEAFF. In DNA, the CDR3 is TGTGCCAGCAGATATACAGGGAGCACTGAAGCTTTCTTT.

This clone was seen just once. The V gene is TRBV25-1, the J gene TRBJ2-7; D unresolved. Germline V gives CDR1 MGHDK, CDR2 SYGVNS. The CDR3 spans 14 residues. V lost 1 base, J lost 2 bases, and 9 bases lay in between. Here the CDR3 reads CASSELEAPYEQYF. The CDR3 DNA reads TGTGCCAGCAGTGAATTAGAAGCACCCTACGAGCAGTACTTC.

This sequence joins TRBV3-1 (or the pseudogene TRBV3-2) and TRBJ2-7; no definite D call. V lost 10 bases, J lost 2 bases, and 18 bases lay in between. Germline V gives CDR1 LGHDT, CDR2 YNNKEL (reference sequence). The CDR3 spans 14 residues. The CDR3 coding sequence is TGTGCCACCCGAAGCTCTGGTAGAGCCTACGAGCAGTACTTC. Translation gives CATRSSGRAYEQYF.

This clone was observed once. The gene calls are TRBV27 and TRBJ1-1, with D possibly TRBD1 on 5 matching bases. This CDR3 is 14 amino acids long. V dropped 6 bases and J dropped 4 bases, with 15 bases sitting between them. From germline, CDR1 is MNHEY and CDR2 SMNVEV (reference sequence). The chain's CDR3 is CASRQWGQGTEAFF. The CDR3 DNA follows: TGTGCCAGCAGGCAATGGGGCCAGGGCACTGAAGCTTTCTTT.

V gene TRBV30 combines with J gene TRBJ1-2; D gene unclear. CDR3 length: 13 amino acids. The germline CDR1 and CDR2 sequences are GTSNPN and SVGIG (reference sequence). V gave up 3 bases and J gave up 4 bases, with 12 bases separating them. CDR3 residues: CAWRVLLGYGYTF. The CDR3 nucleotides are TGTGCCTGGAGGGTCCTGCTAGGCTATGGCTACACCTTC.

The chain uses TRBV4-1 and TRBJ1-1; D remains ambiguous. The CDR3 is 14 residues long. V was pared by 3 bases and J by 2 bases, with 10 bases between. The V gene's germline CDR1 is MGHRA and CDR2 YSYEKL. The CDR3 is CASSQWTGNTEAFF. CDR3 DNA sequence: TGCGCCAGCAGCCAGTGGACGGGAAACACTGAAGCTTTCTTT.

The genes are TRBV2 and TRBJ1-1, with D possibly being TRBD1 (5 bases). The CDR3 has 11 amino acids. Germline CDR1 reads SNHLY; CDR2 reads FYNNEI. V gave up 8 bases and J gave up 7 bases, with 11 bases separating them. CDR3 region: CASAPGLEAFF. Here the CDR3 DNA reads TGTGCCAGCGCCCCGGGACTTGAAGCTTTCTTT.

The chain carries TRBV30 and TRBJ1-4; 9 bases line up with TRBD1. Unmatched junction bases numbered 7, after V lost 3 bases and J lost 8 bases. CDR3 size: 14 residues. CDR1 GTSNPN and CDR2 SVGIG come from the germline V gene (reference sequence). CDR3 nucleotides: TGTGCCTGGAGGGGACAGGGATTGGGGGAAAAACTGTTTTTT. As protein: CAWRGQGLGEKLFF.

This clone occurred once. Here the CDR3 DNA reads TGTGCCAGCAGCTTGGATATCGGAGGGGTAGAGACCCAGTACTTC. This codes for CASSLDIGGVETQYF. This chain links TRBV5-4 with TRBJ2-5, with D possibly being TRBD2 (6 bases). The CDR3 covers 15 residues. CDR1 is SGHNT and CDR2 is YYREEE in the germline V gene (reference sequence). Trimming left V 0 bases short and J 4 bases short, with 13 bases between.

This clone was seen more than once but under ten times. The chain uses TRBV2 and TRBJ2-7; no reliable D call. Trimming shortened V by 4 bases and J by 4 bases, and 11 bases separated the two germline ends. The CDR3 covers 13 residues. Germline V gene lookup returns CDR1 SNHLY and CDR2 FYNNEI. In nucleotides, the CDR3 is TGTGCCAGCAGTGGGAGTCCCCCTTACGAGCAGTACTTC. Its protein is CASSGSPPYEQYF.

This rearrangement joins TRBV7-2 to TRBJ2-3; TRBD2 matches at 9 bases. J was trimmed by 5 bases and V by 3 bases; bases with no gene match: 12. The germline V gene has CDR1 SGHTA and CDR2 FQGNSA. This CDR3 spans 17 amino acids. CDR3 sequence (DNA): TGTGCCAGCAGCTTCTATTTGACGGCGGGAGGGAGAGATACGCAGTATTTT. Protein sequence: CASSFYLTAGGRDTQYF.

This rearrangement joins TRBV9 to TRBJ1-3; no firm D call. Trimming pared 4 bases from V and 0 bases from J, leaving 23 bases between. The CDR3 has 19 residues. In germline, CDR1 is SGDLS, CDR2 YYNGEE. CDR3 DNA: TGTGCCAGCAGCCCAAGTAAGAGGGTTCCGTCCGTCTCTGGAAACACCATATATTTT. This sequence encodes CASSPSKRVPSVSGNTIYF.

This chain links TRBV2 with TRBJ1-2; TRBD1 might be the D (5 bases). Germline CDR1 and CDR2: SNHLY and FYNNEI. V lost 4 bases and J lost 6, with 6 bases in between. The CDR3 covers 11 residues. The CDR3 bases are TGTGCCAGCAGTGTACAGGATGGCTACACCTTC. Its translation is CASSVQDGYTF. The entire variable domain, with the rest obtained from reference TRBV2 and TRBJ1-2, is as follows: EPEVTQTPSHQVTQMGQEVILRCVPISNHLYFYWYRQILGQKVEFLVSFYNNEISEKSEIFDDQFSVERPDGSNFTLKIRSTKLEDSAMYFCASSVQDGYTFGSGTRLTVV.

This chain connects TRBV2 to TRBJ2-7; D may be TRBD1 (6 bases). The V end was cut by 11 bases, the J end by 5 bases, with 22 bases between. Germline V gives CDR1 SNHLY, CDR2 FYNNEI. The CDR3 loop spans 14 amino acids. CDR3 DNA: TGTGCCGGAGCGCAAGAACAGGGCGCCCACGAGCAGTACTTC. Its translation is CAGAQEQGAHEQYF.

The chain carries TRBV7-9 and TRBJ2-5; no reliable D call. The CDR3 length is 14 residues. Germline CDR1 SEHNR, CDR2 FQNEAQ (reference sequence). Deletions cut 1 base from V and 3 bases from J, with 9 bases between. Here the CDR3 reads CASSLVLGEETQYF. The CDR3 DNA reads TGTGCCAGCAGCTTAGTTCTAGGAGAAGAGACCCAGTACTTC.

This clone was seen a handful of times. This rearrangement joins TRBV3-1 (or the pseudogene TRBV3-2) to TRBJ2-7, with D tentatively TRBD2 (6 bases). This CDR3 region has 13 residues. Looked up from germline, CDR1 is LGHDT and CDR2 is YNNKEL (reference sequence). Trimming pared 0 bases from V and 5 bases from J, leaving 8 bases between. CDR3 in amino acids: CASSQDWGDEQYF. The CDR3 DNA follows: TGTGCCAGCAGCCAAGATTGGGGGGACGAGCAGTACTTC.

This chain joins TRBV5-4 and TRBJ2-1; D gene uncertain. Germline V gives CDR1 SGHNT, CDR2 YYREEE (reference sequence). This CDR3 contains 14 residues. V lost 1 base, J lost 4 bases, and 9 bases lay in between. The CDR3 reads CASSLIEAYNEQFF. As DNA, the CDR3 is TGTGCCAGCAGCTTGATTGAGGCGTACAATGAGCAGTTCTTC.

The genes are TRBV19 and TRBJ1-2; possibly TRBD1 for D (5 bases). This CDR3 is built from 14 residues. V gave up 2 bases and J gave up 6 bases, with 13 bases separating them. Germline assignment: CDR1 LNHDA and CDR2 SQIVND (reference sequence). The CDR3: CASSIWGPEHGYTF. Written as DNA, the CDR3 is TGTGCCAGTAGTATATGGGGCCCGGAACATGGCTACACCTTC.

This clone was recorded a few times. This sequence joins TRBV6-2 or TRBV6-3 and TRBJ1-5, with D maybe TRBD1 (5 bases). V was cut by 1 base and J by 5 bases, with 18 bases left in between. Germline assignment: CDR1 MNHEY and CDR2 SVGEGT. The CDR3 length is 17 residues. The CDR3 DNA sequence: TGTGCCAGCAGTTACTGGGTCGACAGAAGAGGTGATCAGCCCCAGCATTTT. Its translation: CASSYWVDRRGDQPQHF.

This clone appeared once. The chain uses TRBV24-1 and TRBJ2-7; 11 bases are shared with TRBD1. CDR3 size: 13 residues. J lost 2 bases, V lost 9 bases, and 2 bases had no gene match. Looked up from germline, CDR1 is KGHDR and CDR2 is SFDVKD. The CDR3 DNA is TGTGCCACCTCGGGACAGGGGGCCTACGAGCAGTACTTC. This translates into CATSGQGAYEQYF.

V is TRBV24-1 and J is TRBJ2-7; 9 bases map to TRBD1. Germline V gene lookup returns CDR1 KGHDR and CDR2 SFDVKD. The CDR3 is made up of 14 amino acids. Trimming at V came to 9 bases and at J to 6 bases, leaving 11 bases not matched to a gene. The CDR3 spells CATAPRTGVGEQYF. Here the CDR3 DNA reads TGTGCCACCGCCCCACGGACAGGGGTCGGCGAGCAGTACTTC.

This clone has only one observation. This rearrangement joins TRBV19 to TRBJ2-7, with 10 bases identical to TRBD2. Per germline, CDR1 LNHDA and CDR2 SQIVND (reference sequence). Losses at the gene ends were 6 bases for V and 5 bases for J; bases not matched to a gene: 7. CDR3 length: 14 amino acids. CDR3 amino acids: CASSKTSGLDEQYF. The DNA for the CDR3 is TGTGCCAGTAGCAAGACTAGCGGGTTGGACGAGCAGTACTTC.

The chain combines TRBV13 with TRBJ2-7, with no clear D. The germline V gene encodes CDR1 PRHDT and CDR2 FYEKMQ (reference sequence). Trimming pared 4 bases from V and 0 bases from J, leaving 4 bases between. The CDR3 has 12 residues. The CDR3 sequence is CASSSSSYEQYF. CDR3 DNA sequence: TGTGCCAGCAGCTCGAGCTCCTACGAGCAGTACTTC. Full variable domain (missing parts from reference TRBV13 and TRBJ2-7): AAGVIQSPRHLIKEKRETATLKCYPIPRHDTVYWYQQGPGQDPQFLISFYEKMQSDKGSIPDRFSAQQFSDYHSELNMSSLELGDSALYFCASSSSSYEQYFGPGTRLTVT.

The rearrangement joins TRBV6-5 to TRBJ1-1, with D uncertain. The V end was cut by 3 bases, the J end by 0 bases, with 14 bases between. Germline V gene lookup returns CDR1 MNHEY and CDR2 SVGAGI. There are 16 residues in the CDR3. In DNA form, the CDR3 reads TGTGCCAGCAGTTATCGGGGAGCCGGGGTGAACACTGAAGCTTTCTTT. Translation gives CASSYRGAGVNTEAFF.

This chain joins TRBV5-4 and TRBJ2-3; TRBD2 is a possible D gene (5 bases). The germline CDR1 and CDR2 sequences are SGHNT and YYREEE (reference sequence). The V end was cut by 5 bases, the J end by 4 bases, with 5 bases between. CDR3 length: 11 amino acids. The CDR3 DNA is TGTGCCAGCAGGGAGGCAGATACGCAGTATTTT. This sequence encodes CASREADTQYF.

This clone was counted a single time. In nucleotides, the CDR3 is TGTGCCAGCAGCCAAGGTGGGGGCCCGTCCCGCTCCGAAACCCAGTACTTC. This sequence encodes CASSQGGGPSRSETQYF. The V call is TRBV3-1 (or the pseudogene TRBV3-2), the J call TRBJ2-5; D may be TRBD1 (6 bases). Looked up from germline, CDR1 is LGHDT and CDR2 is YNNKEL (reference sequence). The CDR3 totals 17 residues. V dropped 1 base and J dropped 8 bases, with 23 bases sitting between them.

This clone was picked up one time. The rearrangement uses TRBV6-5 and TRBJ2-7, with 9 bases identical to TRBD1. The CDR3 contains 15 residues. V lost 2 bases and J lost 4; bases outside the gene matches: 6. Germline-derived CDR1 and CDR2 are MNHEY and SVGAGI. The CDR3 DNA is TGTGCCAGCAGTTACGGAGGGACAGGGCGGTACGAGCAGTACTTC. Translating it yields CASSYGGTGRYEQYF.